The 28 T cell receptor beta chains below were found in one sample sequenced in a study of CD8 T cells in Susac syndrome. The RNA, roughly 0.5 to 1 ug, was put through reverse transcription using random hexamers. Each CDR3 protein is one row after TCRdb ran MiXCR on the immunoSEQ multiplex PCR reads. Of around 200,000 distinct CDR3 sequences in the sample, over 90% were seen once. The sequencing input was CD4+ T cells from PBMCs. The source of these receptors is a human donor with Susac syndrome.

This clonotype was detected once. The CDR3 spells CASGSPSRGNTGELFF. The CDR3 region has the DNA TGTGCTAGTGGTTCCCCTTCGAGGGGTAACACCGGGGAGCTGTTTTTT. This sequence joins TRBV12-5 and TRBJ2-2; D is possibly TRBD1 or TRBD2 (5 bases each). The CDR3 contains 16 residues. Trimming shortened V by 4 bases and J by 2 bases, and 14 bases separated the two germline ends. Per germline, CDR1 LGHNT and CDR2 FRNRAP.

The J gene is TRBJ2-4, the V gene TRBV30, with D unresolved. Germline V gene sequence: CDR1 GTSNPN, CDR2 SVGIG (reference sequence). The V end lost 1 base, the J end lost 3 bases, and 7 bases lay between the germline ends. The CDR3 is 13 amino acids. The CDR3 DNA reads TGTGCCTGGAGTGGGACCGTCAAAAACATTCAGTACTTC. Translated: CAWSGTVKNIQYF.

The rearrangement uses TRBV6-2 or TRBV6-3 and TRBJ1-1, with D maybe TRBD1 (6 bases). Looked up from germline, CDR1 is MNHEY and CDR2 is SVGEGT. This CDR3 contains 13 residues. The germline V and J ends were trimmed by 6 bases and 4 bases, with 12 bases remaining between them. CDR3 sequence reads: CASSRDTSTEAFF. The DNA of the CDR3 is TGTGCCAGCAGCCGGGACACGAGCACTGAAGCTTTCTTT.

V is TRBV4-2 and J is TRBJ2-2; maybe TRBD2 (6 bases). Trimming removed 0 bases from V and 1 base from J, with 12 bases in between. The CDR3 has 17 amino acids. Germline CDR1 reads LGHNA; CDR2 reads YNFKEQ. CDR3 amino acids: CASSQEGGSGNTGELFF. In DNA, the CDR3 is TGTGCCAGCAGCCAAGAAGGAGGTAGCGGGAACACCGGGGAGCTGTTTTTT.

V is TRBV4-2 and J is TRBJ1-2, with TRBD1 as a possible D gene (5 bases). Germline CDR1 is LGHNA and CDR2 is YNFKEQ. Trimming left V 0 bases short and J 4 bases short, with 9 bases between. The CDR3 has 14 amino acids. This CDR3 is CASSQEGTGYGYTF. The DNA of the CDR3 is TGTGCCAGCAGCCAAGAGGGGACCGGCTATGGCTACACCTTC.

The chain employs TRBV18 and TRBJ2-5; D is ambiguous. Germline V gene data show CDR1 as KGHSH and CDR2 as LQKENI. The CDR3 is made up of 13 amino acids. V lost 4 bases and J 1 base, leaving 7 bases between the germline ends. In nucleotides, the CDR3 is TGTGCCAGCTCACTTCGGCCCCAAGAGACCCAGTACTTC. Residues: CASSLRPQETQYF.

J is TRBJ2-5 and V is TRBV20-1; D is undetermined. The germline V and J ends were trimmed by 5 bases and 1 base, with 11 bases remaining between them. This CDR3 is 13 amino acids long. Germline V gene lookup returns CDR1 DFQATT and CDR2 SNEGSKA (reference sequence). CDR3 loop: CSAGHSFQETQYF. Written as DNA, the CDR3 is TGCAGTGCTGGGCACTCGTTCCAAGAGACCCAGTACTTC.

This chain's CDR3 is CASSRALYEQYF. In nucleotides, the CDR3 is TGTGCCAGCAGTCGGGCCCTTTACGAGCAGTACTTC. The rearrangement joins TRBV12-3 or TRBV12-4 to TRBJ2-7, with unresolved D. The ends were cut back, 5 bases at V and 4 bases at J, with 9 bases in the middle. The CDR3 is 12 residues long.

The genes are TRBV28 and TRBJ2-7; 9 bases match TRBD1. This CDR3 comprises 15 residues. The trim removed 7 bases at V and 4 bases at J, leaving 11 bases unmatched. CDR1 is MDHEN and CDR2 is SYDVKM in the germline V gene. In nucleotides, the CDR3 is TGTGCCAGCACCACAGGGGGCGCGATAATATACGAGCAGTACTTC. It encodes CASTTGGAIIYEQYF.

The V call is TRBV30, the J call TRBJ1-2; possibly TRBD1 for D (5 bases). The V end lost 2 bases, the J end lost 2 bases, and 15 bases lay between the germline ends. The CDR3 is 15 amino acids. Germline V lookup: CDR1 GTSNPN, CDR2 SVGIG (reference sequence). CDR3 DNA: TGTGCCTGGAGTTCAATGAGGGGCGGAAACTATGGCTACACCTTC. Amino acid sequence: CAWSSMRGGNYGYTF.

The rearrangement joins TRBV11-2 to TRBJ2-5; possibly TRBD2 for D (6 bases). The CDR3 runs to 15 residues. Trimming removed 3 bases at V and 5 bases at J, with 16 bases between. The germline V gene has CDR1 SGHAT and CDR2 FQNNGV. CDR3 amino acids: CASSFFSAGLETQYF. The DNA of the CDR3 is TGTGCCAGCAGCTTCTTCTCCGCGGGGTTGGAGACCCAGTACTTC.

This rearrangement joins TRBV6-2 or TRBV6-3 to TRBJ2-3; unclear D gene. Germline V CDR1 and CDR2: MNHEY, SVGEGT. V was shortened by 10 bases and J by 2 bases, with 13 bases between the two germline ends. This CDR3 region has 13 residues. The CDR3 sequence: CATDRRHTDTQYF. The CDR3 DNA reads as TGTGCCACCGACCGAAGACACACAGATACGCAGTATTTT.

The CDR3 DNA follows: TGTGCCAGCAGCCAGACTAGCGGGTACACCGGGGAGCTGTTTTTT. Translation: CASSQTSGYTGELFF. This sequence joins TRBV3-1 and TRBJ2-2; 10 nucleotides agree with TRBD2. From germline, CDR1 is LGHDT and CDR2 YNNKEL (reference sequence). The CDR3 sequence is 15 residues long. V lost 3 bases to trimming and J lost 3 bases; unmatched junction nucleotides: 1.

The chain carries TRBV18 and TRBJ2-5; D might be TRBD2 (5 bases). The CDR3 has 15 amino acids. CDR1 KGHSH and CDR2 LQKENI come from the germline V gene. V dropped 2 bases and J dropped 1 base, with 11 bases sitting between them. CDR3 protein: CASSPKLVIQETQYF. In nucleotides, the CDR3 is TGTGCCAGCTCACCAAAACTAGTTATCCAAGAGACCCAGTACTTC.

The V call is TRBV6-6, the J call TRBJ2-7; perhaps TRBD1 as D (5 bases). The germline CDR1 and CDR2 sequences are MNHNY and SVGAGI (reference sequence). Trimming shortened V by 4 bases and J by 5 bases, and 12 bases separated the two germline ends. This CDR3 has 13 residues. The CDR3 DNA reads TGTGCCAGCAGTTCCCTCCCAGGGCACGAGCAGTACTTC. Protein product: CASSSLPGHEQYF.

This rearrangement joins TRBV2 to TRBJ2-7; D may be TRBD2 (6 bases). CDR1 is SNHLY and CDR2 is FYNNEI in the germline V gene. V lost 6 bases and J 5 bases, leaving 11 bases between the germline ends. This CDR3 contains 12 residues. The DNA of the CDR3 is TGTGCCAGCAGCCAGTCGGGGGACGAGCAGTACTTC. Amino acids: CASSQSGDEQYF.

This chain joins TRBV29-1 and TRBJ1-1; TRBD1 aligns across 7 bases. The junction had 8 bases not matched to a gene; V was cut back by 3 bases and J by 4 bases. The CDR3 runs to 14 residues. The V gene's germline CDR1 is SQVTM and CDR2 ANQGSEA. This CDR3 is CSVDWRGRSTEAFF. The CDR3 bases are TGCAGCGTTGATTGGAGGGGGCGAAGCACTGAAGCTTTCTTT.

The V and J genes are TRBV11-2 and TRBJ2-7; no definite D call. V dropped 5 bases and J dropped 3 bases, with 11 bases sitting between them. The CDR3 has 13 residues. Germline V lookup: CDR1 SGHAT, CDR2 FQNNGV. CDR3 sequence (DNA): TGTGCCAGCAGCCCGCGTTGGAGCTACGAGCAGTACTTC. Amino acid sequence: CASSPRWSYEQYF.

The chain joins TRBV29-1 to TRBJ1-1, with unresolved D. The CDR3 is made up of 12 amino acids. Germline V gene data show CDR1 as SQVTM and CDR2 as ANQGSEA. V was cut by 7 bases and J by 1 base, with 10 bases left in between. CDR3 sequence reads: CSGRAPNTEAFF. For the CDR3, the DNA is TGCAGCGGCCGGGCCCCGAACACTGAAGCTTTCTTT.

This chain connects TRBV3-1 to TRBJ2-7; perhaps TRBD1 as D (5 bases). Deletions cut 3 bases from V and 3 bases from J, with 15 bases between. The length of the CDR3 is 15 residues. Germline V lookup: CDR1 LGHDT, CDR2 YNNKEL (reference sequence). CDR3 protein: CASSHPWQGHYEQYF. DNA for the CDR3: TGTGCCAGCAGCCATCCGTGGCAGGGCCACTACGAGCAGTACTTC.

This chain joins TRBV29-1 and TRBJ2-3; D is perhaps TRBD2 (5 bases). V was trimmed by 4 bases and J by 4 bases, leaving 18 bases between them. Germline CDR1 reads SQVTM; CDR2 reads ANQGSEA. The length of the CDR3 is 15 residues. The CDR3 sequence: CSVGSGSGSPDTQYF. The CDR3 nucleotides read TGCAGCGTTGGGAGCGGTTCGGGGTCCCCAGATACGCAGTATTTT.

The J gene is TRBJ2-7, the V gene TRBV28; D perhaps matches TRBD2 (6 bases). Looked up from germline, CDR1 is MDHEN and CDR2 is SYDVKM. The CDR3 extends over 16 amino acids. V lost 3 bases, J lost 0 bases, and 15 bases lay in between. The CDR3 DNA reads TGTGCCAGCAGTTTGGTTCCGACGGACTACTCCTACGAGCAGTACTTC. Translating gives CASSLVPTDYSYEQYF.

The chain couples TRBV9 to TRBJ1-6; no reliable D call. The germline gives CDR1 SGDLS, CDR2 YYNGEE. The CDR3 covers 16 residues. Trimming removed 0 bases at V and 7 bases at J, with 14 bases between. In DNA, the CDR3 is TGTGCCAGCAGCGTAGGGACCTCTGGGGAAAATTCACCCCTCCACTTT. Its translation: CASSVGTSGENSPLHF.

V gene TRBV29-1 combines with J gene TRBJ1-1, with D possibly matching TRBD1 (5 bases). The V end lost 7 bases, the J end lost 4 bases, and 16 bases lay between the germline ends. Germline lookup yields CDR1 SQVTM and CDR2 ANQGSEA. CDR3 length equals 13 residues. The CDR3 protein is CSAQATGGTEAFF. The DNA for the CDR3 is TGCAGCGCCCAAGCCACGGGGGGCACTGAAGCTTTCTTT. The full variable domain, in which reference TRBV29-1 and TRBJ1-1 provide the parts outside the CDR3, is SAVISQKPSRDICQRGTSLTIQCQVDSQVTMMFWYRQQPGQSLTLIATANQGSEATYESGFVIDKFPISRPNLTFSTLTVSNMSPEDSSIYLCSAQATGGTEAFFGQGTRLTVV.

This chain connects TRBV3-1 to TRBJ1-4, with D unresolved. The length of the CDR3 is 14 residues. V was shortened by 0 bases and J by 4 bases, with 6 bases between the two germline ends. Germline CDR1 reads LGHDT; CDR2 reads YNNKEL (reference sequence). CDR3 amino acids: CASSQEAINEKLFF. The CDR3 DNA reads TGTGCCAGCAGCCAAGAAGCAATTAATGAAAAACTGTTTTTT.

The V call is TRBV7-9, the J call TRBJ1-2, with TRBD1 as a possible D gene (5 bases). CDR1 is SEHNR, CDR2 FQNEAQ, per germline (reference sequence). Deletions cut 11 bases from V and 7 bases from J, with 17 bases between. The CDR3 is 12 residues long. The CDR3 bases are TGTGCCGGCCAGGGAGGGAGCCTTGGCTACACCTTC. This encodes CAGQGGSLGYTF.

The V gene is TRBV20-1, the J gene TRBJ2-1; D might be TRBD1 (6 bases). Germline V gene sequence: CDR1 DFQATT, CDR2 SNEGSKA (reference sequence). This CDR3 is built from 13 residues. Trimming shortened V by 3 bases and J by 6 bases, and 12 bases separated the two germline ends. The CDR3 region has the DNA TGCAGTGCTAGTAGGGGGATTTTCAATGAGCAGTTCTTC. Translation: CSASRGIFNEQFF.

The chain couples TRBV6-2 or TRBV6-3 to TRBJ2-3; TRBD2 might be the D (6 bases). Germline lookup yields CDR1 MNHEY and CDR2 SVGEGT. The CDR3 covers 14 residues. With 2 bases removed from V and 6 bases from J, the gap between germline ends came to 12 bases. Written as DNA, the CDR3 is TGTGCCAGCAGTTACCGTCGGGGAGGTGATACGCAGTATTTT. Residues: CASSYRRGGDTQYF.